These T cell receptor beta chains were read from a single sample in a study of blood T cells in healthy people across ages. TCRdb reprocessed the 5' RACE reads with MiXCR, giving one entry per CDR3 protein. Of more than 700,000 distinct CDR3 sequences listed, roughly 50% were seen once; the top ten hold approximately 41%. Sequencing was carried out using blood. All receptors derive from a man at least 80 years old in good health. CDR3s include the opening cysteine and the closing phenylalanine or tryptophan. The D gene is left open where the match is weak. Clone size is not always given. Where it is, it says once, few, many or a class for expanded clones.

D: .
V: TRBV5-5
J: TRBJ1-2
size: .
length: 16
CDR3: CASSLRLMPANYGYTF
DNA: TGTGCCAGCAGCCTACGACTGATGCCAGCTAACTATGGCTACACCTTC

D: .
V: TRBV20-1
J: TRBJ1-1
size: once
length: 14
CDR3: CSAPRGVSNTEAFF
DNA: TGCAGTGCGCCCCGAGGTGTCTCGAACACTGAAGCTTTCTTT

D: .
V: TRBV5-1
J: TRBJ2-1
size: .
length: 14
CDR3: CASSLPFSYNEQFF
DNA: TGCGCCAGCAGCTTACCCTTCTCCTACAATGAGCAGTTCTTC

D: .
V: TRBV29-1
J: TRBJ2-7
size: .
length: 13
CDR3: CSASGPQGYEQYF
DNA: TGCAGCGCGAGCGGCCCCCAGGGCTACGAGCAGTACTTC

D: .
V: TRBV20-1
J: TRBJ2-7
size: .
length: 13
CDR3: CSARARDRYEQYF
DNA: TGCAGTGCTAGGGCCCGGGACCGCTACGAGCAGTACTTC

D: TRBD2
V: TRBV15
J: TRBJ2-3
size: few
length: 12
CDR3: CATSRDGGVAYF
DNA: TGTGCCACCAGCAGAGATGGGGGGGTCGCGTATTTT

D: .
V: TRBV2
J: TRBJ2-1
size: .
length: 15
CDR3: CASSAQGPDYNEQFF
DNA: TGTGCCAGCAGTGCCCAGGGCCCTGATTACAATGAGCAGTTCTTC

D: .
V: TRBV4-2
J: TRBJ2-5
size: .
length: 17
CDR3: CASSQPLGGQHQETQYF
DNA: TGTGCCAGCAGCCAACCCCTCGGGGGACAGCACCAAGAGACCCAGTACTTC

D: TRBD2
V: TRBV24-1
J: TRBJ2-4
size: .
length: 15
CDR3: CATSDAGLAGGLQYF
DNA: TGTGCCACCAGTGATGCCGGACTAGCGGGAGGGCTTCAGTACTTC

D: .
V: TRBV10-3
J: TRBJ2-7
size: .
length: 12
CDR3: CATRTISYEQYF
DNA: TGTGCCACCAGGACTATCTCCTACGAGCAGTACTTC

D: .
V: TRBV7-2
J: TRBJ1-6
size: .
length: 15
CDR3: CASSYFTGNNSPLHF
DNA: TGTGCCAGCAGCTACTTCACAGGGAATAATTCACCCCTCCACTTT

D: .
V: TRBV29-1
J: TRBJ2-1
size: .
length: 15
CDR3: CSVSGTPDSYNEQFF
DNA: TGCAGCGTGTCGGGGACTCCTGACTCCTACAATGAGCAGTTCTTC

D: .
V: TRBV28
J: TRBJ2-5
size: few
length: 14
CDR3: CASSFYREKETQYF
DNA: TGTGCCAGCAGTTTTTATAGGGAGAAAGAGACCCAGTACTTC

D: .
V: TRBV12-3/TRBV12-4
J: TRBJ2-7
size: few
length: 13
CDR3: CASSLWEGYEQYF
DNA: TGTGCCAGCAGTTTGTGGGAAGGCTACGAGCAGTACTTC

D: .
V: TRBV10-2
J: TRBJ2-5
size: many
length: 12
CDR3: CASKSVEETQYF
DNA: TGCGCCAGCAAGTCCGTCGAAGAGACCCAGTACTTC

D: .
V: TRBV6-1
J: TRBJ2-2
size: few
length: 16
CDR3: CASSEEFLGRTGELFF
DNA: TGTGCCAGCAGTGAAGAATTTCTCGGACGGACCGGGGAGCTGTTTTTT

D: .
V: TRBV12-3/TRBV12-4
J: TRBJ1-5
size: .
length: 13
CDR3: CASSLEGDQPQHF
DNA: TGTGCCAGCAGTTTAGAGGGGGATCAGCCCCAGCATTTT